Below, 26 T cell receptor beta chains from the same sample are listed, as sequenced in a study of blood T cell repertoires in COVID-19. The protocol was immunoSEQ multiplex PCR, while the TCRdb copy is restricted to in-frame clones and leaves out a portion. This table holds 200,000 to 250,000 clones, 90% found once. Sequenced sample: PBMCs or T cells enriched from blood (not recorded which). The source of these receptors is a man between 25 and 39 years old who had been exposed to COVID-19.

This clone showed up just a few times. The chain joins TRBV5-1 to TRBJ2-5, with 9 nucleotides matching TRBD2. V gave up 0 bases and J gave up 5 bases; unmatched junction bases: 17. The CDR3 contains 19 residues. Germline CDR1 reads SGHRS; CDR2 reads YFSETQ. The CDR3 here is CASSLGLAGAIPVMETQYF. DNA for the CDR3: TGCGCCAGCAGCTTGGGATTAGCGGGGGCTATACCCGTAATGGAGACCCAGTACTTC. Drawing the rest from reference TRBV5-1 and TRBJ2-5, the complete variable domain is KAGVTQTPRYLIKTRGQQVTLSCSPISGHRSVSWYQQTPGQGLQFLFEYFSETQRNKGNFPGRFSGRQFSNSRSEMNVSTLELGDSALYLCASSLGLAGAIPVMETQYFGPGTRLLVL.

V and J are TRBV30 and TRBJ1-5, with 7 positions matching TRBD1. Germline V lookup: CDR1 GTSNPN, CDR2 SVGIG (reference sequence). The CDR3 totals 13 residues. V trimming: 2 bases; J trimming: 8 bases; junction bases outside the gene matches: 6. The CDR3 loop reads CAWSRAGGEPQHF. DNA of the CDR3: TGTGCCTGGAGTAGGGCAGGGGGAGAGCCCCAGCATTTT.

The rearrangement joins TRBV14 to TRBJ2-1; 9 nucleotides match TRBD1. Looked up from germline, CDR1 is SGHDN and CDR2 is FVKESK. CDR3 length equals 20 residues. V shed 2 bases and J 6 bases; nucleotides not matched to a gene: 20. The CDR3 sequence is CASSQISRTGAFFKTNEQFF. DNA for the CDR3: TGTGCCAGCAGCCAAATCTCTAGGACAGGGGCCTTTTTCAAAACCAATGAGCAGTTCTTC.

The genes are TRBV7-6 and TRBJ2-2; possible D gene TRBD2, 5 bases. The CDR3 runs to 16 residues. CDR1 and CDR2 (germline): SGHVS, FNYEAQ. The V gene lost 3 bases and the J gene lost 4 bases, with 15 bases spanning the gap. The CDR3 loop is CASSFTGNPTTGELFF. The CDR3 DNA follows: TGTGCCAGCAGCTTCACGGGGAACCCTACCACCGGGGAGCTGTTTTTT.

The DNA for the CDR3 is TGTGCCAGCAGCCGGTTCCGACAGGGGAACTCTTCACCCCTCCACTTT. As protein: CASSRFRQGNSSPLHF. The chain recombines TRBV3-1 (or the pseudogene TRBV3-2) with TRBJ1-6; 8 bases map to TRBD1. Trimming took 4 bases from V and 9 from J; bases not matched to a gene: 11. This CDR3 comprises 16 residues. Germline CDR1 LGHDT, CDR2 YNNKEL (reference sequence).

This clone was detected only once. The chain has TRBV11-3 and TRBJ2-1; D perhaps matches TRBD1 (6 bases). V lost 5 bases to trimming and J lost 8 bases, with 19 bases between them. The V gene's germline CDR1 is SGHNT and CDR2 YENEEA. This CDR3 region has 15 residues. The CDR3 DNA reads TGTGCCAGCAGCCCAAGATTGGGGGCCCTAGATGAGCAGTTCTTC. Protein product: CASSPRLGALDEQFF.

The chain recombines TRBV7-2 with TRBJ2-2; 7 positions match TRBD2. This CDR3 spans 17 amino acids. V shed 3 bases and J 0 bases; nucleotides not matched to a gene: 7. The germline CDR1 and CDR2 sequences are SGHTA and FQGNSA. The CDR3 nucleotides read TGTGCCAGCAGCTTCGCAACGGGGGGTACGAACACCGGGGAGCTGTTTTTT. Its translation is CASSFATGGTNTGELFF.

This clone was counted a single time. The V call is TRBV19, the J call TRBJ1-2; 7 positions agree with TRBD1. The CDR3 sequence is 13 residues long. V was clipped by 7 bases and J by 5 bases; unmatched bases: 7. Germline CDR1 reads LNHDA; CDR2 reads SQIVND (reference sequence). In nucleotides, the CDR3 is TGTGCCAGTACTCCGACAGGGCGGTATGGCTACACCTTC. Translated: CASTPTGRYGYTF.

CDR3 in amino acids: CASSLVRQGTGELFF. The CDR3 DNA is TGTGCCAGCAGCTTAGTCAGGCAGGGCACCGGGGAGCTGTTTTTT. The rearrangement links TRBV11-2 to TRBJ2-2; D is possibly TRBD1 (5 bases). Trimming pared 1 base from V and 4 bases from J, leaving 10 bases between. Germline V CDR1 and CDR2: SGHAT, FQNNGV. The CDR3 has 15 amino acids.

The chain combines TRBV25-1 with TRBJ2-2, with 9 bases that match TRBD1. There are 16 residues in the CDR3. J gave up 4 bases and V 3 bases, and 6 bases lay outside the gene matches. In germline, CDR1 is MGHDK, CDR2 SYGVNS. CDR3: CASSDHRDRVTGELFF. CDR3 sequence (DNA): TGTGCCAGCAGTGATCACCGGGACAGGGTCACCGGGGAGCTGTTTTTT.

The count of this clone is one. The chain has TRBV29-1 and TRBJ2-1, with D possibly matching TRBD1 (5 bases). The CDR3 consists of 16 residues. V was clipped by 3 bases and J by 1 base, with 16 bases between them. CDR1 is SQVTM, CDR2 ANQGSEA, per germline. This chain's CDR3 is CSVDGREAASYNEQFF. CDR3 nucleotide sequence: TGCAGCGTTGATGGCAGGGAAGCTGCATCCTACAATGAGCAGTTCTTC.

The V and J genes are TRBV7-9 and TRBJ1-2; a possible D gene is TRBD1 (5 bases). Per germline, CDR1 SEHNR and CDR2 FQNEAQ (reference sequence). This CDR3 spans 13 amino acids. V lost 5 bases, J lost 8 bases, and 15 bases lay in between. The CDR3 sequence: CASSPRELGGYTF. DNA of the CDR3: TGTGCCAGCAGCCCCAGGGAATTGGGCGGCTACACCTTC.

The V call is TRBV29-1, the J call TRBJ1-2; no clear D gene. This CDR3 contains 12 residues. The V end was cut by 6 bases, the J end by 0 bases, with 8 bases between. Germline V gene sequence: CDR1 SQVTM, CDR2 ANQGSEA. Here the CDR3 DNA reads TGCAGCGTGCGTACTACTAACTATGGCTACACCTTC. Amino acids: CSVRTTNYGYTF.

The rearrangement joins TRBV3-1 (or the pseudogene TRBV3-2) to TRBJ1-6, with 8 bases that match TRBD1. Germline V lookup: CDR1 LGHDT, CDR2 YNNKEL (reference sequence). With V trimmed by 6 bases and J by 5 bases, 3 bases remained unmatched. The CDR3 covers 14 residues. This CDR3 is CASRKGQDNSPLHF. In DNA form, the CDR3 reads TGTGCCAGCAGAAAGGGACAGGATAATTCACCCCTCCACTTT.

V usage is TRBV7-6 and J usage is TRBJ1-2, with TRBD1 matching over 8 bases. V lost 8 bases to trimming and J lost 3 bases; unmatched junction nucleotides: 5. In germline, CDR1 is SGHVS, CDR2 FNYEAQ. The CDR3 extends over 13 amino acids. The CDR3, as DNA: TGTGCCAGCCGACCGGGACAGGACTATGGCTACACCTTC. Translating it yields CASRPGQDYGYTF.

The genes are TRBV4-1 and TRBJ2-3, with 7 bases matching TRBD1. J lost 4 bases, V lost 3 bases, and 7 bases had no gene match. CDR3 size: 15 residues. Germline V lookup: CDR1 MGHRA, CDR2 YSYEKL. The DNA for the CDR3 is TGCGCCAGCAGCCAGGAAGGGGGCACCCCAGATACGCAGTATTTT. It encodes CASSQEGGTPDTQYF.

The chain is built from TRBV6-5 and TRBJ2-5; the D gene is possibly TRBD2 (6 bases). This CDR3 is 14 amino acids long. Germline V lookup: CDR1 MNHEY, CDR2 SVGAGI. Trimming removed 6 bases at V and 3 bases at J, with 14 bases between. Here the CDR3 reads CASSPGWGEETQYF. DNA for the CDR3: TGTGCCAGCAGCCCCGGTTGGGGGGAAGAGACCCAGTACTTC.

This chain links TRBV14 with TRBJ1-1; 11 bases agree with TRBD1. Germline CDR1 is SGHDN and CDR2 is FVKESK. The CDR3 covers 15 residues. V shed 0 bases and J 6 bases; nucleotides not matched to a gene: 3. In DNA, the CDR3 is TGTGCCAGCAGCCAAGAATTGGGACAGGGGGCTGAAGCTTTCTTT. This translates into CASSQELGQGAEAFF.

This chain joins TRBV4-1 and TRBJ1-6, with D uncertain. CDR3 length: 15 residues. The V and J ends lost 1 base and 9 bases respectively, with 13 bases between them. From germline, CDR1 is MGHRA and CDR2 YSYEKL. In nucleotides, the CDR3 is TGCGCCAGCAGCCAAGTAGGAGGCATGGGTTCACCCCTCCACTTT. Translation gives CASSQVGGMGSPLHF.

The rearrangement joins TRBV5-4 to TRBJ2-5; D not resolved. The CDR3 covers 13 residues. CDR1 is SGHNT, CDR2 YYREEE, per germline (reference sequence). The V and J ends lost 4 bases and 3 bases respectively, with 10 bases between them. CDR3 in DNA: TGTGCCAGCAGCCAAGGTCGGGAAGAGACCCAGTACTTC. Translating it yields CASSQGREETQYF.

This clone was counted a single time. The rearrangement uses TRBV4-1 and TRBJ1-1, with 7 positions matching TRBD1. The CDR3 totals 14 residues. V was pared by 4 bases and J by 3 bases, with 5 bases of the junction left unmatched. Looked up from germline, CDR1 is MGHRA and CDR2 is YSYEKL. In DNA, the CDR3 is TGCGCCAGCAGCCTTGGGACAGACTACACTGAAGCTTTCTTT. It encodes CASSLGTDYTEAFF.

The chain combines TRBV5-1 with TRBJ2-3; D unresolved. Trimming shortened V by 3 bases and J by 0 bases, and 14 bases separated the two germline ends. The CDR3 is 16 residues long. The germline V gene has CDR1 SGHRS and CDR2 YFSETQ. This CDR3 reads CASSSRQSDSTDTQYF. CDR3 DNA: TGCGCCAGCAGCTCCCGCCAGTCCGATAGCACAGATACGCAGTATTTT. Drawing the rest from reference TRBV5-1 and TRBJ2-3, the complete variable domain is KAGVTQTPRYLIKTRGQQVTLSCSPISGHRSVSWYQQTPGQGLQFLFEYFSETQRNKGNFPGRFSGRQFSNSRSEMNVSTLELGDSALYLCASSSRQSDSTDTQYFGPGTRLTVL.

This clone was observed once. Written as DNA, the CDR3 is TGTGCCTGGAGTGATGAGTCAGGGACAGGAGAAAAACTGTTTTTT. Its translation: CAWSDESGTGEKLFF. The chain is built from TRBV30 and TRBJ1-4, with 8 bases matching TRBD1. Germline CDR1 reads GTSNPN; CDR2 reads SVGIG (reference sequence). The V gene end was trimmed by 1 base and the J gene end by 8 bases; junction bases not matched to a gene: 9. The CDR3 is 15 residues long.

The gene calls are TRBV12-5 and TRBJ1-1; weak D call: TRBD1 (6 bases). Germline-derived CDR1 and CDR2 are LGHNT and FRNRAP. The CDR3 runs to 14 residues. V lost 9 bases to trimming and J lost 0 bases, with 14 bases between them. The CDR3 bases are TGTGCTAGCTCCCTGACAGGCATGAACACTGAAGCTTTCTTT. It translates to CASSLTGMNTEAFF. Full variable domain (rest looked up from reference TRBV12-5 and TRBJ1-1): DARVTQTPRHKVTEMGQEVTMRCQPILGHNTVFWYRQTMMQGLELLAYFRNRAPLDDSGMPKDRFSAEMPDATLATLKIQPSEPRDSAVYFCASSLTGMNTEAFFGQGTRLTVV.

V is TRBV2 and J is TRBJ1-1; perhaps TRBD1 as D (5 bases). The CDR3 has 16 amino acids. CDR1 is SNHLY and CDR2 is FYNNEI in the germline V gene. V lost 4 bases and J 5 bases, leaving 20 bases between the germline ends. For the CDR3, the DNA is TGTGCCAGCAGTGCAGTGACTTATACCGGGGGGACTGAAGCTTTCTTT. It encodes CASSAVTYTGGTEAFF.

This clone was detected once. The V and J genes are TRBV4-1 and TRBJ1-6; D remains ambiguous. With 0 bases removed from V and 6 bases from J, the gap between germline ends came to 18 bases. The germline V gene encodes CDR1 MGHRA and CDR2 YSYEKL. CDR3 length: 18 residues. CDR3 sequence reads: CASSQERLSPALNSPLHF. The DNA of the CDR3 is TGCGCCAGCAGCCAAGAACGTCTTAGCCCCGCGCTTAATTCACCCCTCCACTTT.